Listed here are 2 T cell receptor beta chains from one sample, sequenced in a study of T cell responses to AZD1222 COVID-19 vaccine. Clones were sequenced by immunoSEQ multiplex PCR, and TCRdb holds only the in-frame ones, with some missing. Altogether about 120,000 clones are present, 80% to 90% being singletons, with the ten largest covering about 8.6%. The sample in question was peripheral blood, obtained on day 0 of AZD1222 vaccination. All receptors come from an adult in good health.

The J gene is TRBJ2-5, the V gene TRBV7-7, with 8 bases aligning to TRBD2. Unmatched junction bases numbered 7, after V lost 2 bases and J lost 5 bases. The CDR3 loop spans 15 amino acids. Per germline, CDR1 SSHAT and CDR2 FNYEAQ (reference sequence). The CDR3 DNA sequence: TGTGCCAGCAGCTTATCGCGGGGGGATTGGGAGACCCAGTACTTC. Protein sequence: CASSLSRGDWETQYF.

The V and J genes are TRBV12-3 or TRBV12-4 and TRBJ2-5; no clear D gene. The germline V and J ends were trimmed by 6 bases and 7 bases, with 15 bases remaining between them. The CDR3 has 13 amino acids. The CDR3 loop reads CASSSPTRGTQYF. The CDR3 DNA follows: TGTGCCAGCAGCAGCCCCACACGTGGGACCCAGTACTTC.